This T cell receptor (beta chain) was identified in a study of T cell responses to AZD1222 COVID-19 vaccine. Study observations and caveats: Breadth and depth of Spike-specific TCRs rose after two AZD1222 doses. Across spike, vaccine-associated CD4 TCRs were found, dominant at 160-218 and 743-854. Unmutated regions of variants are reportedly targeted by nearly half of spike-specific TCRs.

Remarks on this clone: The antigen is undetermined.

The method was immunoSEQ multiplex PCR; TCRdb's version includes in-frame clones alone and lacks a portion of them. The data show around 110,000 clones, with 70% to 90% seen just once and roughly 4% held by the top ten. The material sequenced was peripheral blood, taken on day 0 of MenACWY control vaccination. The TCR sequence derives from an adult in good health.

The CDR3 region has the DNA TGTGCCAGCACCCCCCCCGGTTCGGTGGACCAAGAGACCCAGTACTTC. This encodes CASTPPGSVDQETQYF. The chain joins TRBV6-2 or TRBV6-3 to TRBJ2-5; D unclear. This CDR3 has 16 residues. V shed 7 bases and J shed 0 bases, with 18 bases lying between them. Germline loops: CDR1 MNHEY, CDR2 SVGEGT.